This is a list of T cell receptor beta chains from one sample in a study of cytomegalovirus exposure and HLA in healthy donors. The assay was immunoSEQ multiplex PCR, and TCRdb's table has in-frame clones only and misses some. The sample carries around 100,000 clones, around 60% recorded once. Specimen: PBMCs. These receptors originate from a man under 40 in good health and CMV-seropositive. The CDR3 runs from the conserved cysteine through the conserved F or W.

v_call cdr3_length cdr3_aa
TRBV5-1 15 CASSGSGQGYSPLHF
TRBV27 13 CASSPQGPDTQYF
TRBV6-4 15 CASSLDSAASYGYTF
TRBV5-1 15 CASSLIPGTEQPQHF
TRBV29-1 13 CSVPDRDSYEQYF
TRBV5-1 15 CASSPYDRDPNKQYF
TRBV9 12 CASSVDMNEQFF
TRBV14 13 CASSQGANYGYTF
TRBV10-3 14 CAISDDRGNYGYTF
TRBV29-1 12 CSVEFLSETQYF
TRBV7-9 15 CASTHYQGWDTEAFF
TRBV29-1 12 CSVNPGADTQYF
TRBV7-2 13 CASSFTGGSEAFF
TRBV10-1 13 CASSESGIYEQYF
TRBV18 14 CASSPSSVGATQYF
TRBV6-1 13 CASRIQGRETQYF
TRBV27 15 CASRHGQGNYYEQYF
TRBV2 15 CASSLQDSLNTEAFF
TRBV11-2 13 CASSFGAGNTIYF
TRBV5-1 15 CASSIQGSNTGELFF
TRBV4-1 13 CASSPVGGLEQFF
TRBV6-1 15 CASSEGPGGNYGYTF
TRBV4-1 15 CASSLNIGTAYEQYF
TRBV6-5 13 CASRGQGRDEQYF
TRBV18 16 CASSPPGIRQTYEQYF
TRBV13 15 CASSLDRPPADGYTF
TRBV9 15 CASSPTVGTAYGYTF
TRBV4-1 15 CASSQAAGGPDTQYF
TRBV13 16 CASSLGLAGGPDTQYF
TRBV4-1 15 CASSPGDNRADTQYF
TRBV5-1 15 CASRTTGGSYNEQFF
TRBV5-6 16 CASSLGATASSSGYTF
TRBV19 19 CASSPDSHYTTWYNSPLHF
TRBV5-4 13 CASSLPQGETQYF
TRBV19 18 CASSIRQGRRLNTGELFF
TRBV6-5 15 CASRSGTQGLGTIYF
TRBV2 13 CAVRTGLTDTQYF
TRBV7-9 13 CASTKGQYYGYTF
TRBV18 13 CASSPQEAETQYF
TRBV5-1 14 CASSLERGRDTQYF
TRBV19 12 CASSNRAGELFF